These 20 T cell receptor beta chains originate from one sample sequenced in a study of T cell responses to AZD1222 COVID-19 vaccine. Method: immunoSEQ multiplex PCR; TCRdb's copy keeps in-frame clones and lacks some. The sample lists fewer than 120,000 clones; about 88% were seen once. Sequencing used peripheral blood, obtained on day 0 of AZD1222 vaccination. The source of these receptors is an adult in good health.

V is TRBV27 and J is TRBJ1-4; weak D call: TRBD1 (5 bases). V gave up 5 bases and J gave up 8 bases, with 9 bases separating them. From germline, CDR1 is MNHEY and CDR2 SMNVEV (reference sequence). The CDR3 consists of 12 residues. This chain's CDR3 is CASSPNREKLFF. The CDR3 DNA is TGTGCCAGCAGTCCGAACAGGGAAAAACTGTTTTTT.

This rearrangement joins TRBV7-9 to TRBJ1-3, with 8 bases fitting TRBD1. From germline, CDR1 is SEHNR and CDR2 FQNEAQ (reference sequence). V lost 7 bases to trimming and J lost 1 base; unmatched junction nucleotides: 12. CDR3 length: 17 residues. CDR3 nucleotides: TGTGCCAGCAACCTACAGCGGACAGGGACATCTGGAAACACCATATATTTT. Encoded protein: CASNLQRTGTSGNTIYF.

The chain uses TRBV7-8 and TRBJ2-3; no clear D gene. Per the germline V gene, CDR1 is SGHVS and CDR2 is FQNEAQ. The CDR3 is 15 amino acids. V dropped 2 bases and J dropped 4 bases, with 13 bases sitting between them. The CDR3 sequence is CASSLTTTTSDTQYF. DNA for the CDR3: TGTGCCAGCAGCTTAACAACGACAACTTCAGATACGCAGTATTTT.

V and J are TRBV11-2 and TRBJ1-3; D is unclear. Germline-derived CDR1 and CDR2 are SGHAT and FQNNGV. The germline V and J ends were trimmed by 0 bases and 0 bases, with 9 bases remaining between them. The CDR3 sequence is 16 residues long. The CDR3 DNA sequence: TGTGCCAGCAGCTTAGAGACTCCCTTCTCTGGAAACACCATATATTTT. Translation: CASSLETPFSGNTIYF. Full variable domain (remainder filled in from reference TRBV11-2 and TRBJ1-3): EAGVAQSPRYKIIEKRQSVAFWCNPISGHATLYWYQQILGQGPKLLIQFQNNGVVDDSQLPKDRFSAERLKGVDSTLKIQPAKLEDSAVYLCASSLETPFSGNTIYFGEGSWLTVV.

This chain connects TRBV11-2 to TRBJ1-1, with D tentatively TRBD1 (6 bases). Germline CDR1 reads SGHAT; CDR2 reads FQNNGV. The CDR3 spans 15 residues. Trimming left V 3 bases short and J 2 bases short, with 13 bases between. This chain's CDR3 is CASSLGRGYNTEAFF. In DNA form, the CDR3 reads TGTGCCAGCAGCTTGGGCAGGGGATACAACACTGAAGCTTTCTTT.

This clone appeared once. The genes are TRBV7-9 and TRBJ1-5; D is possibly TRBD1 (5 bases). The ends were cut back, 4 bases at V and 7 bases at J, with 8 bases in the middle. Germline CDR1 is SEHNR and CDR2 is FQNEAQ (reference sequence). This CDR3 has 12 amino acids. Here the CDR3 reads CASSSREQPQHF. The DNA for the CDR3 is TGTGCCAGCAGCTCCAGGGAACAGCCCCAGCATTTT.

V is TRBV5-1 and J is TRBJ1-6; weak D call: TRBD1 (6 bases). CDR1 and CDR2 (germline): SGHRS, YFSETQ. V dropped 0 bases and J dropped 4 bases, with 11 bases sitting between them. This CDR3 comprises 16 residues. CDR3 in DNA: TGCGCCAGCAGCTTGGCGGGGGGCGCTTATAATTCACCCCTCCACTTT. It encodes CASSLAGGAYNSPLHF.

The V call is TRBV3-1 (or the pseudogene TRBV3-2), the J call TRBJ1-2; D is ambiguous. The CDR3 extends over 13 amino acids. The V gene's germline CDR1 is LGHDT and CDR2 YNNKEL (reference sequence). Trimming pared 1 base from V and 8 bases from J, leaving 11 bases between. CDR3: CASSQGAPSGYTF. Here the CDR3 DNA reads TGTGCCAGCAGCCAAGGGGCCCCCTCGGGCTACACCTTC.

The chain joins TRBV6-6 to TRBJ1-1; a weak D match, TRBD1 (5 bases). Germline V gives CDR1 MNHNY, CDR2 SVGAGI (reference sequence). This CDR3 is built from 17 residues. V lost 5 bases, J lost 0 bases, and 19 bases lay in between. CDR3 in amino acids: CASSQNPGYGLNTEAFF. CDR3 sequence (DNA): TGTGCCAGCAGTCAGAACCCAGGGTACGGATTGAACACTGAAGCTTTCTTT.

V and J are TRBV21-1 and TRBJ1-6; the DNA was not used to check the table's D call, TRBD1. TRBV21-1 is reported as a pseudogene. CDR3 length: 20 amino acids. CDR3 nucleotides: TGTGCCAGCAGCAATACCGGGACAGGGAATCAATATCCCTATAATTCACCCCTCCACTTT. Protein product: CASSNTGTGNQYPYNSPLHF.

V is TRBV5-6 and J is TRBJ2-7, with D perhaps matching TRBD1 (6 bases). The CDR3 runs to 15 residues. V was pared by 0 bases and J by 2 bases, with 12 bases between. Germline V CDR1 and CDR2: SGHDT, YYEEEE. The CDR3 sequence is CASSLDPGVAYEQYF. In DNA, the CDR3 is TGTGCCAGCAGCTTGGACCCAGGGGTTGCCTACGAGCAGTACTTC.

The genes are TRBV19 and TRBJ1-6, with TRBD1 matching over 8 bases. This CDR3 is built from 15 residues. Trimming cost V 4 bases and J 6 bases; bases outside gene matches: 5. Germline V CDR1 and CDR2: LNHDA, SQIVND (reference sequence). The CDR3 DNA follows: TGTGCCAGTAGTACTCAACAGGGGGGTAATTCACCCCTCCACTTT. Its protein is CASSTQQGGNSPLHF.

The chain recombines TRBV20-1 with TRBJ2-7; 11 bases line up with TRBD1. CDR1 DFQATT and CDR2 SNEGSKA come from the germline V gene (reference sequence). The J segment lost 3 bases and the V segment lost 3 bases, leaving 4 bases of the junction unmatched. This CDR3 spans 14 amino acids. In DNA form, the CDR3 reads TGCAGTGCTAGTCCGGGACAGGGGGGCTACGAGCAGTACTTC. Translation: CSASPGQGGYEQYF.

V and J are TRBV11-2 and TRBJ1-4; 9 bases are shared with TRBD1. CDR1 and CDR2 from the germline V gene are SGHAT and FQNNGV. With 0 bases clipped from V and 10 bases from J, the junction kept 9 bases outside the gene matches. The CDR3 spans 16 residues. DNA for the CDR3: TGTGCCAGCAGCTTAGAGGGGACAGGGAGAAACGGAAAACTGTTTTTT. Protein sequence: CASSLEGTGRNGKLFF.

This sequence joins TRBV20-1 and TRBJ2-1; 8 nucleotides match TRBD2. This CDR3 region has 14 residues. Germline trimming cut 3 bases from V and 6 bases from J; bases unmatched to any gene: 7. The germline V gene has CDR1 DFQATT and CDR2 SNEGSKA (reference sequence). The CDR3 here is CSASPGGPVNEQFF. The CDR3 DNA reads TGCAGTGCTAGTCCGGGAGGGCCCGTCAATGAGCAGTTCTTC.

A few counts support this clone. The chain uses TRBV5-1 and TRBJ2-7, with D possibly TRBD1 on 5 matching bases. Trimming cost V 3 bases and J 2 bases, with 12 bases left between them. The CDR3 contains 14 residues. Per the germline V gene, CDR1 is SGHRS and CDR2 is YFSETQ. The CDR3 sequence: CASSYQDIAYEQYF. CDR3 coding DNA: TGCGCCAGCAGCTATCAGGACATAGCCTACGAGCAGTACTTC.

This clone was observed a handful of times. The J gene is TRBJ1-1, the V gene TRBV5-1, with TRBD1 identical over 7 bases. The CDR3 loop spans 14 amino acids. Per germline, CDR1 SGHRS and CDR2 YFSETQ. Trimming at V came to 4 bases and at J to 4 bases, leaving 7 bases not matched to a gene. CDR3 sequence (DNA): TGCGCCAGCAGCCAGAGACAGGGTGTCACTGAAGCTTTCTTT. Translated: CASSQRQGVTEAFF.

This clone was found a few times. This sequence joins TRBV13 and TRBJ1-2; D gene unclear. Looked up from germline, CDR1 is PRHDT and CDR2 is FYEKMQ (reference sequence). Trimming shortened V by 4 bases and J by 0 bases, and 15 bases separated the two germline ends. This CDR3 contains 16 residues. CDR3 sequence (DNA): TGTGCCAGCAGCTCCGAATATACAGAGGCTAACTATGGCTACACCTTC. This sequence encodes CASSSEYTEANYGYTF.

The chain has TRBV18 and TRBJ1-5; possible D gene TRBD1, 5 bases. V was trimmed by 2 bases and J by 2 bases, leaving 7 bases between them. In germline, CDR1 is KGHSH, CDR2 LQKENI. The CDR3 spans 14 residues. CDR3 DNA: TGTGCCAGCTCACCAGGGGCCGGCAATCAGCCCCAGCATTTT. Residues: CASSPGAGNQPQHF.

The rearrangement uses TRBV6-5 and TRBJ2-3; 8 positions agree with TRBD1. The CDR3 loop spans 15 amino acids. J gave up 4 bases and V 6 bases, and 9 bases lay outside the gene matches. Per the germline V gene, CDR1 is MNHEY and CDR2 is SVGAGI. The CDR3 DNA follows: TGTGCCAGCAGCTACGCAGGGGGCAAGTCAGATACGCAGTATTTT. It codes for CASSYAGGKSDTQYF.